The 20 T cell receptor beta chains in this list originate from one sample, sequenced in a study of cytomegalovirus exposure and HLA in healthy donors. It was with 60 Vbeta and 13 Jbeta primers that the PCR ran. The assay was immunoSEQ multiplex PCR, and TCRdb's table has in-frame clones only and misses some. This sample yields 55,000 to 80,000 clones, of which about 81% are seen a single time; 5.4% belongs to the top ten. Sequencing input: PBMCs. The source of these receptors is a woman in her twenties or thirties in good health and CMV-seronegative.

This clone was detected a few times. V is TRBV18 and J is TRBJ2-7, with 9 positions matching TRBD1. Germline V lookup: CDR1 KGHSH, CDR2 LQKENI. Germline trimming cut 4 bases from V and 5 bases from J; bases unmatched to any gene: 9. The CDR3 is 15 residues long. Here the CDR3 reads CASSRYTGGRDEQYF. CDR3 bases: TGTGCCAGCTCACGGTATACAGGGGGCAGGGACGAGCAGTACTTC.

The chain links TRBV19 to TRBJ2-2, with a possible D match to TRBD1 (6 bases). Germline lookup yields CDR1 LNHDA and CDR2 SQIVND (reference sequence). The length of the CDR3 is 14 residues. V lost 6 bases, J lost 5 bases, and 13 bases lay in between. The CDR3 sequence is CASRAGTFTGELFF. CDR3 in DNA: TGTGCCAGTAGGGCCGGGACATTTACCGGGGAGCTGTTTTTT.

The chain couples TRBV19 to TRBJ2-7; 7 positions match TRBD2. Unmatched junction bases numbered 22, after V lost 11 bases and J lost 12 bases. The CDR3 is 14 amino acids. The germline V gene encodes CDR1 LNHDA and CDR2 SQIVND (reference sequence). The CDR3 protein is CAVRGREPGLVLYF. The CDR3 DNA reads TGTGCCGTTCGAGGGCGGGAGCCTGGGTTAGTGCTGTACTTC.

Only a few counts were recorded for this clone. V usage is TRBV4-1 and J usage is TRBJ1-2; a possible D gene is TRBD1 (6 bases). V was trimmed by 3 bases and J by 4 bases, leaving 18 bases between them. From germline, CDR1 is MGHRA and CDR2 YSYEKL. The CDR3 is made up of 16 amino acids. The CDR3 coding sequence is TGCGCCAGCAGCCAGGGTCCAGGGGAGGGGCTCTATGGCTACACCTTC. Translation: CASSQGPGEGLYGYTF.

This chain links TRBV5-4 with TRBJ1-1, with D possibly TRBD1 on 6 matching bases. CDR1 is SGHNT and CDR2 is YYREEE in the germline V gene (reference sequence). The CDR3 covers 16 residues. V lost 0 bases and J lost 0, with 12 bases in between. The CDR3 region is CASSLGTARMNTEAFF. The DNA for the CDR3 is TGTGCCAGCAGCTTGGGGACAGCCAGAATGAACACTGAAGCTTTCTTT.

The chain joins TRBV12-5 to TRBJ1-1; D is unresolved. CDR3 length: 13 residues. Trimming removed 3 bases at V and 1 base at J, with 6 bases between. CDR1 is LGHNT and CDR2 is FRNRAP in the germline V gene. The CDR3 nucleotides are TGTGCTAGTGGTTTAAGCGAGAACACTGAAGCTTTCTTT. Its translation: CASGLSENTEAFF.

The J gene is TRBJ1-2, the V gene TRBV6-6, with D possibly being TRBD1 (5 bases). The CDR3 is 13 amino acids. V lost 6 bases, J lost 5 bases, and 13 bases lay in between. In germline, CDR1 is MNHNY, CDR2 SVGAGI (reference sequence). This chain's CDR3 is CASSPGKRYGYTF. As DNA, the CDR3 is TGTGCCAGCAGCCCAGGGAAAAGGTATGGCTACACCTTC.

The rearrangement uses TRBV19 and TRBJ1-4, with TRBD1 identical over 8 bases. CDR3 length: 14 amino acids. Trimming cost V 6 bases and J 5 bases; bases outside gene matches: 5. The germline V gene encodes CDR1 LNHDA and CDR2 SQIVND (reference sequence). Here the CDR3 reads CASRPTGDNEKLFF. The CDR3 DNA reads as TGTGCCAGTAGGCCGACAGGGGACAATGAAAAACTGTTTTTT.

This clone has a handful of counts. The V gene is TRBV27, the J gene TRBJ2-1, with TRBD2 matching over 9 bases. J gave up 13 bases and V 4 bases, and 5 bases lay outside the gene matches. Germline loops: CDR1 MNHEY, CDR2 SMNVEV (reference sequence). This CDR3 is built from 12 residues. The CDR3 bases are TGTGCCAGCAGTTCGACTAGCGGAGATCAGTTCTTC. It encodes CASSSTSGDQFF.

This clone was seen only a few times. This chain uses TRBV7-2 with TRBJ2-3; 11 bases agree with TRBD2. The CDR3 is 18 residues long. Germline CDR1 is SGHTA and CDR2 is FQGNSA. The trim removed 1 base at V and 0 bases at J, leaving 6 bases unmatched. The CDR3 nucleotides read TGTGCCAGCAGCTTAGTCCGACTAGCGGGAATGAGCACAGATACGCAGTATTTT. Translation gives CASSLVRLAGMSTDTQYF.

The chain carries TRBV11-3 and TRBJ2-3, with D perhaps TRBD1 (6 bases). The V end lost 3 bases, the J end lost 6 bases, and 10 bases lay between the germline ends. The CDR3 extends over 13 amino acids. Germline CDR1 reads SGHNT; CDR2 reads YENEEA. In DNA form, the CDR3 reads TGTGCCAGCAGCTTTATGGGGGCCGATACGCAGTATTTT. Translated: CASSFMGADTQYF.

In this sample, this clone turned up once. This chain uses TRBV6-6 with TRBJ1-5, with 7 bases identical to TRBD1. With V trimmed by 10 bases and J by 2 bases, 5 bases remained unmatched. Per germline, CDR1 MNHNY and CDR2 SVGAGI (reference sequence). The CDR3 contains 13 residues. For the CDR3, the DNA is TGTGCCACCAAAGGACAGGGCAATCAGCCCCAGCATTTT. This translates into CATKGQGNQPQHF.

This clone occurred once. The chain links TRBV7-9 to TRBJ2-1; D is possibly TRBD1 (6 bases). Between the trimmed V and J ends, which lost 3 bases and 8 bases, there was a span of 14 bases. The CDR3 consists of 14 residues. Germline V gene sequence: CDR1 SEHNR, CDR2 FQNEAQ (reference sequence). CDR3 DNA sequence: TGTGCCAGCAGCTTCGATTACAGGGACGATGAGCAGTTCTTC. Protein: CASSFDYRDDEQFF.

J is TRBJ2-3 and V is TRBV9, with D possibly being TRBD1 (6 bases). CDR1 is SGDLS, CDR2 YYNGEE, per germline. Trimming cost V 4 bases and J 1 base, with 16 bases left between them. This CDR3 contains 16 residues. CDR3 in DNA: TGTGCCAGCAGCTTGGGGGCGGACGCTGGCACAGATACGCAGTATTTT. This gives the protein CASSLGADAGTDTQYF.

This clone was seen once. The V call is TRBV9, the J call TRBJ2-1; 9 bases align to TRBD2. Germline V lookup: CDR1 SGDLS, CDR2 YYNGEE. J gave up 7 bases and V 0 bases, and 5 bases lay outside the gene matches. The CDR3 length is 15 residues. The CDR3 DNA sequence: TGTGCCAGCAGCGTAGTAGCTAGCGGGACGAATGAGCAGTTCTTC. Amino acids: CASSVVASGTNEQFF.

The rearrangement links TRBV19 to TRBJ2-7; 10 bases agree with TRBD1. From germline, CDR1 is LNHDA and CDR2 SQIVND (reference sequence). Trimming removed 4 bases from V and 0 bases from J; junction bases left unmatched: 3. The CDR3 extends over 15 amino acids. CDR3 in DNA: TGTGCCAGTAGTACAGGGACAGGGGTCTCCTACGAGCAGTACTTC. Translation: CASSTGTGVSYEQYF.

This clone has only a few counts. The rearrangement uses TRBV27 and TRBJ1-1, with TRBD1 matching over 8 bases. Trimming removed 5 bases from V and 5 bases from J; junction bases left unmatched: 13. The germline V gene has CDR1 MNHEY and CDR2 SMNVEV (reference sequence). The CDR3 consists of 16 residues. CDR3 amino acids: CASSSRTGMLETEAFF. The CDR3 DNA reads TGTGCCAGCAGTAGCCGGACAGGGATGCTTGAGACTGAAGCTTTCTTT.

This sequence joins TRBV19 and TRBJ1-1, with D hard to call. The ends were cut back, 0 bases at V and 0 bases at J, with 5 bases in the middle. The CDR3 covers 14 residues. Germline CDR1 and CDR2: LNHDA and SQIVND (reference sequence). CDR3 amino acids: CASSIELMNTEAFF. The CDR3 DNA is TGTGCCAGTAGTATAGAACTGATGAACACTGAAGCTTTCTTT.

This clone was observed a handful of times. This rearrangement joins TRBV7-2 to TRBJ2-3; 11 bases map to TRBD1. The germline V gene has CDR1 SGHTA and CDR2 FQGNSA. The CDR3 sequence is 16 residues long. J was trimmed by 8 bases and V by 1 base; bases with no gene match: 8. The CDR3 coding sequence is TGTGCCAGCAGCTTAGAGGGGACAGGGGGTCTGGGTACGCAGTATTTT. Translation: CASSLEGTGGLGTQYF.

The sample holds one count of this clone. The V and J genes are TRBV7-3 and TRBJ1-2; 9 positions match TRBD1. V lost 5 bases, J lost 5 bases, and 6 bases stayed unmatched. The CDR3 contains 14 residues. Germline V lookup: CDR1 SGHTA, CDR2 FQGTGA. The CDR3 nucleotides read TGTGCCAGCAGCCCCGCCGGGACAGGGTATGGCTACACCTTC. Translated: CASSPAGTGYGYTF.